The rows below give T cell receptor beta chains drawn from one sample of a study of shared clonotypes between healthy human individuals. TCRdb keeps only in-frame clones here, not all; method: immunoSEQ multiplex PCR. Of about 2.4 million clones listed, approximately 94% were seen once; the top ten hold around 0.37%. What was sequenced was naive CD4+ T cells from PBMCs. The origin of the receptors is a man between 18 and 35 years old in good health. Some clones in this sample may be carry-over from other donors' samples. The CDR3 runs from the conserved cysteine through the conserved F or W. Fields, in order: D gene, clone size, V gene, J gene, CDR3 protein. A D gene is named only where the DNA matches it firmly. Clone size is given for some rows only: seen once, a few or many times, or a class if the clone is expanded.

>.|.|TRBV2|TRBJ2-5
CAGGTSQETQYF
>TRBD1|.|TRBV28|TRBJ2-3
CASSRGTGGLGTQYF
>.|.|TRBV6-6|TRBJ2-2
CASSDRGTGELFF
>TRBD1|.|TRBV6-1|TRBJ1-2
CASSGGPGTGYGYTF
>TRBD2|.|TRBV7-2|TRBJ2-3
CASSWRLAGAADTQYF
>.|.|TRBV30|TRBJ1-1
CAWMSNKGTEAFF
>.|.|TRBV2|TRBJ2-7
CASRPQRLTYEQYF
>.|.|TRBV4-3|TRBJ2-5
CASSLDSFQETQYF
>.|once|TRBV14|TRBJ2-7
CASSQVFRPSYEQYF
>TRBD2|.|TRBV5-1|TRBJ2-7
CASSLKGTGTSGREPYEQYF
>TRBD1|.|TRBV5-1|TRBJ1-2
CASGGQGDYGYTF
>.|.|TRBV19|TRBJ2-7
CASSRTQRSYEQYF
>.|.|TRBV7-6|TRBJ2-3
CASSLGPVDTDTQYF
>.|.|TRBV30|TRBJ2-1
CASPRGHGYNEQFF
>TRBD2|.|TRBV11-3|TRBJ2-5
CASSGVAGVGEQYF
>.|.|TRBV7-9|TRBJ1-1
CALHKGWEVGNTEAFF
>.|.|TRBV5-8|TRBJ1-4
CASSLGNEKLFF
>.|.|TRBV18|TRBJ1-1
CASSPRQNTEAFF
>TRBD2|.|TRBV5-1|TRBJ2-3
CASSLGSGRAPDTQYF
>TRBD1|.|TRBV18|TRBJ2-3
CASSLGQAAIDTQYF
>.|.|TRBV5-4|TRBJ1-2
CASSFSAVYGYTF
>TRBD1|.|TRBV19|TRBJ2-3
CASRVRDRGSDTQYF
>TRBD1|.|TRBV10-3|TRBJ2-7
CAISASTGESYEQYF
>.|.|TRBV6-1|TRBJ1-2
CASSERGFYGYTF
>.|.|TRBV5-1|TRBJ1-1
CASSSLTNTEAFF
>.|.|TRBV7-3|TRBJ2-5
CASRPEGQETQYF
>TRBD2|once|TRBV7-9|TRBJ2-7
CASSSPLAGGPYEQYF
>TRBD1|.|TRBV30|TRBJ2-6
CAWSAARSSRGLSGANVLTF
>.|.|TRBV5-5|TRBJ2-2
CASSLVGGELFF
>.|.|TRBV7-3|TRBJ1-5
CASREVSFAKVHF
>TRBD1|.|TRBV19|TRBJ1-2
CASSATGTGYGYTF
>TRBD2|.|TRBV29-1|TRBJ2-1
CSVDGGSSYNEQFF
>.|.|TRBV5-4|TRBJ1-1
CASRTQQNTEAFF
>.|.|TRBV7-2|TRBJ2-3
CASSFGLSQYF
>.|.|TRBV28|TRBJ2-2
CASMRGENTGELFF
>TRBD2|.|TRBV7-3|TRBJ2-2
CASSFLAGGTGELFF
>.|.|TRBV2|TRBJ2-3
CASSPRTGTDTQYF
>.|.|TRBV6-1|TRBJ2-7
CASSERDSISYEQYF
>.|.|TRBV21-1|TRBJ2-3
CASSTRAGGGDTQYF
>TRBD1|once|TRBV27|TRBJ2-7
CASSLLGGRAYEQYF
>.|.|TRBV4-1|TRBJ2-3
CASSHSPALDTQYF
>.|.|TRBV29-1|TRBJ1-1
CSVVGQQNTEAFF
>.|.|TRBV9|TRBJ2-5
CASSPNTRGETQYF
>.|once|TRBV7-3|TRBJ2-3
CASSLTRRTRPRTDTQYF
>TRBD1|.|TRBV29-1|TRBJ1-4
CSVGAGQGSEKLFF
>.|once|TRBV30|TRBJ1-1
CAWSRGFDTEAFF
>.|.|TRBV28|TRBJ1-2
CASSLESQGRGGYTF
>.|.|TRBV6-1|TRBJ1-2
CASRKEGEYYGYTF
>.|.|TRBV28|.
CASAGTPSYEQYF
>.|.|TRBV7-9|TRBJ2-7
CASSSSRRAYEQYF
>.|.|TRBV5-6|TRBJ2-1
CASSSYHEQFF